The sequence of this T cell receptor (beta chain) was determined in a study of shared T cell receptors in the human thymus. Profiled with immunoSEQ multiplex PCR; TCRdb holds only in-frame clones, not every one. The sample consists of 500,000 to 550,000 clones, around 78% of them appearing once. In addition, the sample was reused for a study of human thymus T cells.

The TCR was taken from a boy in the first two years of life with a congenital heart defect. The sequenced sample was thymocytes.

The CDR3, as DNA: TGTGCCAGCAGCTTACCAGGGATCTCCTACGAGCAGTACTTC. Translated: CASSLPGISYEQYF. The rearrangement uses TRBV11-2 and TRBJ2-7; D might be TRBD1 (5 bases). This CDR3 is 14 amino acids long. V lost 2 bases to trimming and J lost 0 bases, with 8 bases between them. Germline-derived CDR1 and CDR2 are SGHAT and FQNNGV.